Sequencing of this T cell receptor (beta chain) was carried out in a study of blood T cells in healthy people across ages. Then a second PCR, running roughly 7 to 11 cycles, was carried out with a sample-barcoded 5' primer and a J-beta primer mix. MiXCR was run by TCRdb on the 5' RACE reads, yielding one entry per CDR3 protein. This repertoire shows more than 1.4 million distinct CDR3 sequences, about 40% found once; its top ten account for around 8%. Study results and limitations: Long-lived donors carried more naive CD4+ cells and greater diversity than aged donors. As age increased, TCR beta diversity per million T cells fell in a roughly linear fashion. PBMCs that were unsorted prevented a conclusive naive versus antigen-experienced comparison.

The CDR3 covers 17 residues. Comment on this clonotype: Its specificity is not known.

This receptor was identified in a woman under 30 in good health. This chain connects TRBV21-1 to TRBJ1-6; whether TRBD1, the table's D call, matches the DNA was not checked. TRBV21-1 is assigned pseudogene status. The sequencing sample was made of blood. The CDR3 DNA reads TGTGCCAGCAGGAGCCGACAGGGGTGCTCCTATAATTCACCCCTCCACTTT. It specifies CASRSRQGCSYNSPLHF.